The sequence of this T cell receptor beta chain was determined in a study of cytomegalovirus exposure and HLA in healthy donors. As to this clone: The antigen remains unidentified.

The primer mix had 60 Vbeta and 13 Jbeta primers. Clones were read by immunoSEQ multiplex PCR, and TCRdb kept only the in-frame ones, dropping some. Altogether over 150,000 clones are present, about 76% being singletons, with the ten largest covering about 2.6%. Trimming took off 4 bases at V and 6 bases at J, with 12 bases between the two ends. CDR3 size: 13 residues. Germline CDR1 and CDR2: MDHEN and SYDVKM. Findings and limits, study-wide: For most TCR beta V segments, an earlier analysis put the productive rate at about 87% or about 30% of the time. Sequencing had likely introduced a cluster of highly shared sequence variants as an artifact.

The V and J genes are TRBV28 and TRBJ1-1, with no clear D. Specimen: PBMCs. The receptor was isolated from a woman aged 40 to 55 in good health and CMV-seropositive. CDR3 DNA: TGTGCCAGCAGTTCAAGTACGCGAGCTGAAGCTTTCTTT. It specifies CASSSSTRAEAFF.